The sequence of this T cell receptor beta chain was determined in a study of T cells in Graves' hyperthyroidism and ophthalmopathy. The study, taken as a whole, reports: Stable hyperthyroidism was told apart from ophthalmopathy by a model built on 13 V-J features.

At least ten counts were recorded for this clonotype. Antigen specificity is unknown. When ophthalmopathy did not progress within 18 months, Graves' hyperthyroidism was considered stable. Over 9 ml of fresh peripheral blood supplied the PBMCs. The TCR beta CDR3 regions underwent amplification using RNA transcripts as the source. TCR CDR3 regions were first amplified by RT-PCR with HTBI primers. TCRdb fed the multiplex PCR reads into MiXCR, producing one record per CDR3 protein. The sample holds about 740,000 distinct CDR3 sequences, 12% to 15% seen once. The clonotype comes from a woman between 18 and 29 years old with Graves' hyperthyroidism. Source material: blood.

CDR3 residues: CASRPRDRVGSPLHF. Here the CDR3 DNA reads TGTGCCAGCAGGCCCCGCGACAGGGTTGGTTCACCCCTCCACTTT. V gene TRBV2 combines with J gene TRBJ1-6; 7 bases map to TRBD1. V shed 6 bases, J shed 9 bases, and the junction held 11 bases outside the gene matches. CDR1 and CDR2 (germline): SNHLY, FYNNEI. The length of the CDR3 is 15 residues.